Sequencing of this TCR beta chain was carried out in a study of cytomegalovirus exposure and HLA in healthy donors. The primer mix had 60 Vbeta and 13 Jbeta primers. The table came from immunoSEQ multiplex PCR; TCRdb's copy has only in-frame clones and leaves some out. The table lists 60,000 to 85,000 clones, around 80% of them singletons. Trimming left V 4 bases short and J 4 bases short, with 8 bases between. The CDR3 is 12 residues long. Germline assignment: CDR1 SNHLY and CDR2 FYNNEI. This sequence joins TRBV2 and TRBJ2-7, with D hard to call. Material: PBMCs. The origin of this receptor is a man between 70 and 80 years old in good health and CMV-seropositive. The CDR3 region is CASSVNRYEQYF. As DNA, the CDR3 is TGTGCCAGCAGTGTAAACAGATACGAGCAGTACTTC.